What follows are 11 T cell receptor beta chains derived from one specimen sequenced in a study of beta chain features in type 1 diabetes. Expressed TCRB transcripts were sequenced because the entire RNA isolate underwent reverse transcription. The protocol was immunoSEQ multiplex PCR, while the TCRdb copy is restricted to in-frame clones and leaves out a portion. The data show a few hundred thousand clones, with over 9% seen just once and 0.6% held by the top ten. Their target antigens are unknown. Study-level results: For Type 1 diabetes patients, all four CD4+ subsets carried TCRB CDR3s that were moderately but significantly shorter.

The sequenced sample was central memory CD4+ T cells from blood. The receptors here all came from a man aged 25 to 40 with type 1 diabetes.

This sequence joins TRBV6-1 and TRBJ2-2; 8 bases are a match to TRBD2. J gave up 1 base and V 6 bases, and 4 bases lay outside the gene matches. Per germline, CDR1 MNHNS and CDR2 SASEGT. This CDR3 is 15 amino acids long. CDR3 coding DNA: TGTGCCAGCAGCCTAGCGGGTATGAACACCGGGGAGCTGTTTTTT. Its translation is CASSLAGMNTGELFF.

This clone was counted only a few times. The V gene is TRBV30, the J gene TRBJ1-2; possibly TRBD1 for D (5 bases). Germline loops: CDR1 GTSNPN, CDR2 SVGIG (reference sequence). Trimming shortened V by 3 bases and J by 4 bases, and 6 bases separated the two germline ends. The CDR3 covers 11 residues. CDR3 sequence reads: CAWRGTYGYTF. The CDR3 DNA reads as TGTGCCTGGAGGGGGACCTATGGCTACACCTTC.

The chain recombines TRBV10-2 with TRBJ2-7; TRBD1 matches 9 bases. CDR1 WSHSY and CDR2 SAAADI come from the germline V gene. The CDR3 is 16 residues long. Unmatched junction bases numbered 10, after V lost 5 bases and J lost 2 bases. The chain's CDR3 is CASSYSGTGSAYEQYF. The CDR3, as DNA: TGCGCCAGCAGTTACTCCGGGACAGGGTCGGCCTACGAGCAGTACTTC.

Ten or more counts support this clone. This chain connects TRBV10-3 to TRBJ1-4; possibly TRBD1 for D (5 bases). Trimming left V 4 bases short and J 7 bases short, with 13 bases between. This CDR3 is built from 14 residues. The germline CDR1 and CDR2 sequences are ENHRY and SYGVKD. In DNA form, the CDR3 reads TGTGCCATCAGTGCCGGGACCAGAGGTGAAAAACTGTTTTTT. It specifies CAISAGTRGEKLFF.

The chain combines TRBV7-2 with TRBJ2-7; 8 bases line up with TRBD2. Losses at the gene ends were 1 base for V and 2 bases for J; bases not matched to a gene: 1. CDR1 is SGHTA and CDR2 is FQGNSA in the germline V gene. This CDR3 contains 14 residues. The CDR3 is CASSLDGRAYEQYF. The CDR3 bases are TGTGCCAGCAGCTTAGACGGGAGGGCCTACGAGCAGTACTTC.

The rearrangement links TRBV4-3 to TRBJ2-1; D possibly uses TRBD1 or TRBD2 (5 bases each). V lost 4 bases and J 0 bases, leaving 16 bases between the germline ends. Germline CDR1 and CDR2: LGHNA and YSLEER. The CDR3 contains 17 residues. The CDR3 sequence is CASSPSGAALSYNEQFF. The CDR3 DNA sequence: TGCGCCAGCAGCCCCTCCGGGGCCGCTCTCTCCTACAATGAGCAGTTCTTC.

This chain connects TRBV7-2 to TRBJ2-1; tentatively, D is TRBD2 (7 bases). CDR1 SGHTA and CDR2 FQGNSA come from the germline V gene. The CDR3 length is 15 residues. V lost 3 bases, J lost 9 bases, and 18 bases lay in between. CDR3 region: CASSFFGGQSREQFF. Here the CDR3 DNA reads TGTGCCAGCAGCTTCTTCGGGGGGCAGAGTCGTGAGCAGTTCTTC.

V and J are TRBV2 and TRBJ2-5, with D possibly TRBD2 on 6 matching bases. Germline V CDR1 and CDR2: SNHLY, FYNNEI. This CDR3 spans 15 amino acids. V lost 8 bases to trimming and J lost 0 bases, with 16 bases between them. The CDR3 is CASYGGARYQETQYF. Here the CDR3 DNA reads TGTGCCAGCTACGGGGGAGCGAGGTACCAAGAGACCCAGTACTTC.

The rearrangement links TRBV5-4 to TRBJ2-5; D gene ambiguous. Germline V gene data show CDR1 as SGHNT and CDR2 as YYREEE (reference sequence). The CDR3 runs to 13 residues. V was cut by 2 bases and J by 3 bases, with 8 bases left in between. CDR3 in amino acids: CASSFGSEETQYF. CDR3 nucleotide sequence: TGTGCCAGCAGCTTTGGGTCGGAAGAGACCCAGTACTTC.

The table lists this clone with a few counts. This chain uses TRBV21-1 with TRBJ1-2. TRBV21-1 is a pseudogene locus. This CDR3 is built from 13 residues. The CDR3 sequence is CVKAREGLCGYTF. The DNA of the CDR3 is TGTGTCAAAGCGAGGGAGGGGTTGTGTGGCTACACCTTC.

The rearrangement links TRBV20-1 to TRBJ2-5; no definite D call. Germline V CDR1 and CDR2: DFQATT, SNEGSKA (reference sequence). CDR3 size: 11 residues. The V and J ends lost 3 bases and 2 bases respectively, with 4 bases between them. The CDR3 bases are TGCAGTGCTAGGGGTCAAGAGACCCAGTACTTC. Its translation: CSARGQETQYF.